This T cell receptor (beta chain) was identified in a study of blood T cell repertoires in COVID-19. Across the study: COVID-19 samples from acute and convalescent phases originated in the United States, Italy and Spain. PBMCs, B-cell-depleted T cells, or T cells provided the cDNA or gDNA that made up the material.

There are 12 residues in the CDR3. CDR1 is LNHNV and CDR2 is YYDKDF in the germline V gene (reference sequence). Trimming cost V 6 bases and J 3 bases, with 8 bases left between them. Measured with immunoSEQ multiplex PCR; TCRdb has only the in-frame clones, and not every one. The table lists roughly 30,000 clones, 85% of them singletons. This rearrangement joins TRBV15 to TRBJ1-2, with TRBD1 as a possible D gene (5 bases). The sample consisted of peripheral blood. The clonotype was recovered from a human donor with acute or convalescent COVID-19. The donor label of this sample is uncertain. The CDR3 loop is CATSQGDYGYTF. The CDR3 nucleotides are TGTGCCACCAGTCAGGGCGACTATGGCTACACCTTC.